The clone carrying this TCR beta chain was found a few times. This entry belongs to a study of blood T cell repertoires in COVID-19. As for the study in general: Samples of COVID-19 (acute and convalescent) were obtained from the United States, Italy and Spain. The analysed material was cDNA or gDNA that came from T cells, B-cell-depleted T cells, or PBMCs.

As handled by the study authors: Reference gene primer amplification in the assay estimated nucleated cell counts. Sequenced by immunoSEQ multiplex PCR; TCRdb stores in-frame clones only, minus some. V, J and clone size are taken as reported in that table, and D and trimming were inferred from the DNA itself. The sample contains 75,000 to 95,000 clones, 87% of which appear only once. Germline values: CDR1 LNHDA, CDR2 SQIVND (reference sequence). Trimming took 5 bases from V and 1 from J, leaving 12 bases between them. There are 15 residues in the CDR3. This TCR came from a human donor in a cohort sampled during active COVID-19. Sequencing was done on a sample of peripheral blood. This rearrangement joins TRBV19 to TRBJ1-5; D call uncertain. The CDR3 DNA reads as TGTGCCAGTAGTTCCGGACTAAACAGCAATCAGCCCCAGCATTTT. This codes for CASSSGLNSNQPQHF.